The clone carrying this T cell receptor (beta chain) was seen at least ten times. The antigen is unknown. Researchers amplified the TCR beta CDR3 regions from RNA transcripts. RT-PCR in the first round (using the HTBI primer set) targeted the TCR CDR3. TCRdb ran MiXCR on the multiplex PCR reads and lists one entry per CDR3 protein. The repertoire includes about 350,000 distinct CDR3 sequences, roughly 19% of them detected once, and about 3.7% sits in the top ten. The sample is drawn from a study of T cells in Graves' hyperthyroidism and ophthalmopathy. Study-wide points: Among thyroid clonotypes expanded above 0.001, most also appeared in blood. From stable hyperthyroidism, ophthalmopathy was set apart by a 13 V-J model.

V lost 3 bases and J lost 1, with 7 bases in between. The CDR3 sequence is 13 residues long. The germline CDR1 and CDR2 sequences are SGDLS and YYNGEE. A lack of ophthalmopathy progression within 18 months defined stable Graves' hyperthyroidism. The PBMCs had their origin in roughly 9.4 ml of fresh peripheral blood. The sequence was obtained from a woman aged 18 to 35 with Graves' hyperthyroidism. This sequence joins TRBV9 and TRBJ1-1; D is unresolved. Input material: blood. CDR3 DNA sequence: TGTGCCAGCAGCGCGGTTTCGAACACTGAAGCTTTCTTT. It is translated as CASSAVSNTEAFF.